The clone carrying this TCR beta chain was picked up a small number of times. The length of the CDR3 is 14 residues. CDR1 SGHTS and CDR2 YDEGEE come from the germline V gene. Trimming stripped 5 bases from V and 4 bases from J, with 12 bases between. This table comes from immunoSEQ multiplex PCR, and its TCRdb copy is limited to in-frame clones, with some not included. In the table there are 70,000 or so clones, about 82% of which are singletons. These data originate in a study of OX40 agonist ivuxolimab in advanced cancers. Overall study context: Patients were dosed with the agonistic anti-OX40 (CD134) antibody ivuxolimab.

This sequence was found in an adult with an advanced solid tumor such as melanoma, head and neck, liver or kidney cancer. This chain links TRBV5-8 with TRBJ2-2, with D uncertain. The material was CD4+ or CD8+ T cells sorted from blood, obtained in a trial of the OX40 agonist ivuxolimab. CDR3 residues: CASRTTGTTGELFF. CDR3 DNA sequence: TGTGCCAGCAGGACGACCGGAACCACCGGGGAGCTGTTTTTT.